This TCR beta chain stems from a study of cytomegalovirus exposure and HLA in healthy donors. Details on this clone: Its cognate antigen is unknown.

General study points: Segments of the TCR beta V type were, in most cases, productive about 90% or about 30% of the time in an earlier analysis.

The CDR3 totals 15 residues. From germline, CDR1 is SGHRS and CDR2 YFSETQ. V shed 3 bases, J shed 2 bases, and the junction held 8 bases outside the gene matches. Amplification used 60 Vbeta primers and 13 Jbeta primers. Libraries were prepared by immunoSEQ multiplex PCR; TCRdb keeps only in-frame clonotypes and omits some of them. The sample shows over 100,000 clones, approximately 71% of them seen only once. What was sequenced was PBMCs. V and J are TRBV5-1 and TRBJ2-7; 7 bases line up with TRBD1. The source of this sequence is a man between 35 and 55 years old in good health and CMV-seronegative. CDR3 in amino acids: CASSSPPGQTYEQYF. The CDR3 DNA sequence: TGCGCCAGCAGCTCCCCCCCGGGACAGACCTACGAGCAGTACTTC.